This TCR beta chain was identified in a study of T cell responses to AZD1222 COVID-19 vaccine. Clones were read by immunoSEQ multiplex PCR, and TCRdb kept only the in-frame ones, dropping some. This table holds roughly 180,000 clones, roughly 90% found once. This CDR3 is 12 amino acids long. In germline, CDR1 is MNHEY, CDR2 SMNVEV (reference sequence). V lost 7 bases to trimming and J lost 8 bases, with 13 bases between them. This sample comprised peripheral blood, obtained 28 days after the second AZD1222 dose. This clonotype was obtained from an adult who received the AZD1222 COVID-19 vaccine. The chain recombines TRBV27 with TRBJ2-3; D unresolved. Here the CDR3 reads CASTSRSLTQYF. In DNA, the CDR3 is TGTGCCAGCACTTCCCGGTCCCTTACGCAGTATTTT.